This TCR beta chain was captured in a study of PD-1 blockade in classical Hodgkin lymphoma. The wider study: It was nivolumab at 3 mg/kg, given intravenously every 2 weeks, that patients received. Study results and limitations: A significant rise in TCR diversity was seen by C4D1 for CD4+ cells but not for CD8+ cells. Complete responders entered with baseline diversity on par with newly diagnosed patients, the results showed.

Every patient had relapsed following autologous stem cell transplantation, and cohorts differed in brentuximab vedotin exposure. TCRdb keeps only in-frame clones here, not all; method: immunoSEQ multiplex PCR. The sample lists about 110,000 clones, 80% to 90% seen once, with 15% to 20% in the top ten. As to this clone: Its antigen is not known.

Germline loops: CDR1 LNHNV, CDR2 YYDKDF (reference sequence). The CDR3 runs to 19 residues. The germline V and J ends were trimmed by 4 bases and 7 bases, with 31 bases remaining between them. The chain links TRBV15 to TRBJ1-2; D gene uncertain. This receptor was taken from a human donor with classical Hodgkin lymphoma. The sequencing here drew on peripheral blood mononuclear cells (PBMCs), taken before the second cycle of nivolumab. The CDR3 bases are TGTGCCACCAGCATGCAGCCTACCACCGTTACTTCCTTGAAAGTTGGCTACACCTTC. This codes for CATSMQPTTVTSLKVGYTF. The whole variable domain, remainder taken from reference TRBV15 and TRBJ1-2, is DAMVIQNPRYQVTQFGKPVTLSCSQTLNHNVMYWYQQKSSQAPKLLFHYYDKDFNNEADTPDNFQSRRPNTSFCFLDIRSPGLGDTAMYLCATSMQPTTVTSLKVGYTFGSGTRLTVV.